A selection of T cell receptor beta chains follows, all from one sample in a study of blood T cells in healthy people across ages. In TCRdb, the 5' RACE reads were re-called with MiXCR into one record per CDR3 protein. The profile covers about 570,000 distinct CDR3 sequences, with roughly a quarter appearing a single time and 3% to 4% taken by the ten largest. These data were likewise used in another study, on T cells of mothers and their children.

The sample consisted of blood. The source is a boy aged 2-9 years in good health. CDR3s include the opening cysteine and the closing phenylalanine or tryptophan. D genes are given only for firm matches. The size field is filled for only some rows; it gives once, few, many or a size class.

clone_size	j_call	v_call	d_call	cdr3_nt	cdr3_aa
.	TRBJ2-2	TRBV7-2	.	TGTGCCAGCAGCTTAGTATCTGGCACCGGGGAGCTGTTTTTT	CASSLVSGTGELFF
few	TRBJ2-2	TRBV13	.	TGTGCCAGCAGATTTACAGAGACTAACACCGGGGAGCTGTTTTTT	CASRFTETNTGELFF
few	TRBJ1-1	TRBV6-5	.	TGTGTCAGCAGTTATAGGGGGGAAGGAGCTGAAGCTTTCTTT	CVSSYRGEGAEAFF
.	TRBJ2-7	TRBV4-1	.	TGCGCCAGCAGCCAAGATAGCCAGGCCTACGAGCAGTACTTC	CASSQDSQAYEQYF
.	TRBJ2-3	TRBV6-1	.	TGTGCCAGCAGTGAAGGGTGGAGGGCAGTAGATACGCAGTATTTT	CASSEGWRAVDTQYF
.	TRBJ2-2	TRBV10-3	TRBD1	TGTGCCTCAATCAGGGGGCTGGACACCGGGGAGCTGTTTTTT	CASIRGLDTGELFF
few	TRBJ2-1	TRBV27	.	TGTGCCAGCAGTTTCGGAGAGGAGCCCTCCTACAATGAGCAGTTCTTC	CASSFGEEPSYNEQFF
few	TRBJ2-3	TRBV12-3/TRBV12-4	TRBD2	TGTGCCAGCAGTTTCGGGACTAGCTTTCAGACCCAGTACTTT	CASSFGTSFQTQYF
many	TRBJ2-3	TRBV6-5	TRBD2	TGTGCCAGCAAAGCGGGGGGGCGGTCGGAGTATTTT	CASKAGGRSEYF
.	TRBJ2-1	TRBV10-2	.	TGCGCCGGGTCCCCGGGACCCATGGAGTTCTTC	CAGSPGPMEFF
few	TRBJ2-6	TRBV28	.	TGTGCCAGCAGTTTAAACCCCTCAGAAGGGGCCAACGTCCTGACTTTC	CASSLNPSEGANVLTF
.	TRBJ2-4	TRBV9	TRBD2	TGTGCCAGCAGCGTGGAAGACCGGACTAGCAAGTACTTC	CASSVEDRTSKYF
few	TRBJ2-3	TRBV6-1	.	TGTGCCAGCAGTGAAACGGCAGATACGCAGTATTTT	CASSETADTQYF
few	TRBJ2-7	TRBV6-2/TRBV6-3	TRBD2	TGTGCCAGCAGTTGGGGCCTTTGCCTAGCGGCCTACGAGCAGTACTTC	CASSWGLCLAAYEQYF
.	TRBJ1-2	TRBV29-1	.	TGCAGCGTTGATCAAGGGACTAACTATGGCTACACCTTC	CSVDQGTNYGYTF
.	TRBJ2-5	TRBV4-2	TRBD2	TGTGCCAGCAGCCAAGGAGCGGGGGACCGGGAGACCCAGTACTTC	CASSQGAGDRETQYF
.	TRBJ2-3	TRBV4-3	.	TGCGCCAGCAGCCGAGGAAGACTTGAAACGCAGTATTTT	CASSRGRLETQYF
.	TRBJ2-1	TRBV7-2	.	TGTGCCAGCAACGCAGGGTTTCTCTACAATGAGCAGTTCTTC	CASNAGFLYNEQFF
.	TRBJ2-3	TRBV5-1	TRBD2	TGCGCCAGCAGCTTGACCCGGGGGGGCAGAGATACGCAGTATTTT	CASSLTRGGRDTQYF
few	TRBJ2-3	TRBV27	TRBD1	TGTGCCACGAGTTGGGCACAGGGGACCCCAGATACGCAGTATTTT	CATSWAQGTPDTQYF